These T cell receptor beta chains were read from a single sample in a study of T cells after yellow fever vaccination. Via MiXCR, TCRdb re-called the 5' RACE reads, giving one row per CDR3 protein. The sample includes under 350,000 distinct CDR3 sequences, 4.1% of them seen just once. This specimen consisted of PBMCs, obtained 5 days after the yellow fever booster vaccination. These receptors all stem from a man between 18 and 35 years old who received the YFV17D yellow fever vaccine. The CDR3 runs from the conserved cysteine through the conserved F or W. The D gene is left open where the match is weak. Clone size is stated in some rows and not others, as once, few, many or a class when expanded.

TRBV19	TRBJ2-5	-	few	TGTGCCAGTAGCGAGCTCGGGACATGGATGACCCAGTACTTC	CASSELGTWMTQYF
TRBV7-9	TRBJ2-5	-	-	TGTGCCAGCAGCTTAATAGGGACGTACCTAAGAAAGACCCAGTACTTC	CASSLIGTYLRKTQYF
TRBV5-6	TRBJ2-3	-	many	TGTGCCAGCAGCATCTGGACTTCTAGCACAGATACGCAGTATTTT	CASSIWTSSTDTQYF
TRBV4-3	TRBJ1-5	-	few	TGCGCCAGCAGCCTTTACGGGGGGGGCAATCAGCCCCATCATTTT	CASSLYGGGNQPHHF
TRBV5-1	TRBJ2-3	-	many	TGCGCCAGCTGCACGCGAGAACACACGCTGGATACGCAGTATTTT	CASCTREHTLDTQYF
TRBV3-1	TRBJ1-6	TRBD1	many	TGTGCCAGCAGGACAGGGTTTTCACCCCTCCACTTT	CASRTGFSPLHF
TRBV6-6	TRBJ2-3	-	-	TGTGCCAGTGATACGGGGGATACGCAGTATTTT	CASDTGDTQYF
TRBV7-9	TRBJ2-2	TRBD2	many	TGTGCCAGCAGCCGCGGACTAGCGGGGGGCTACACCGGGGAGCTGTTTTTT	CASSRGLAGGYTGELFF
TRBV4-1	TRBJ1-2	TRBD1	few	TGCGCCAGCAGCCCAAGACAGGGAAGGGGCGGCTACACCTTC	CASSPRQGRGGYTF
TRBV6-4	TRBJ2-7	TRBD1	few	TGTGCCAGCAGCCAACGACAGGGCCGGGAGCAGTACTTC	CASSQRQGREQYF